The text below deals with one TCR beta chain. The antigen is undetermined. This record comes from a study of CD8 T cells in Susac syndrome. As for the study in general: Patients with Susac syndrome were therapy-naive, on corticosteroids, or on intravenous immunoglobulin alone at blood draw. Notes on the study in general: Repertoires of Susac syndrome CD4+ T cells lacked clonal expansion.

Reverse transcription used roughly 0.45 to 1 ug RNA and random hexamers. TCRdb used MiXCR to reprocess the immunoSEQ multiplex PCR reads, holding one entry per CDR3 protein. The sample holds about 150,000 distinct CDR3 sequences; approximately 94% are singletons and the top ten take 0.065% to 0.1%. The CD8+ and CD4+ T cells were negatively isolated, with the TEMRA cells enriched by FACS. Per germline, CDR1 MGHRA and CDR2 YSYEKL. The CDR3 totals 16 residues. With 1 base removed from V and 0 bases from J, the gap between germline ends came to 9 bases. The J gene is TRBJ2-2, the V gene TRBV4-1; the D is unclear. Specimen: CD4+ T cells from PBMCs. This receptor was identified in a human donor with Susac syndrome. The CDR3 bases are TGCGCCAGCAGCCAAGCCCCAGGTTCGAACACCGGGGAGCTGTTTTTT. Residues: CASSQAPGSNTGELFF.